What follows is one TCR beta chain and its context. This CDR3 has 15 residues. After removal of 5 bases from V and 6 bases from J, the junction contained 7 bases not matched to a gene. Germline V gene sequence: CDR1 SGHAT, CDR2 FQDESV (reference sequence). This sample is drawn from a study of blood T cell repertoires in COVID-19. Libraries were prepared by immunoSEQ multiplex PCR; TCRdb keeps only in-frame clonotypes and omits some of them. The table includes roughly 140,000 clones, 60% to 85% detected once. V and J are TRBV11-1 and TRBJ2-3; TRBD2 aligns across 11 bases. The specimen was peripheral blood. The sequence was obtained from a man in his forties or fifties with active or convalescent COVID-19. DNA of the CDR3: TGTGCCAGCAGCCGTAGCGGGAGGGCCTTGGATACGCAGTATTTT. It codes for CASSRSGRALDTQYF.